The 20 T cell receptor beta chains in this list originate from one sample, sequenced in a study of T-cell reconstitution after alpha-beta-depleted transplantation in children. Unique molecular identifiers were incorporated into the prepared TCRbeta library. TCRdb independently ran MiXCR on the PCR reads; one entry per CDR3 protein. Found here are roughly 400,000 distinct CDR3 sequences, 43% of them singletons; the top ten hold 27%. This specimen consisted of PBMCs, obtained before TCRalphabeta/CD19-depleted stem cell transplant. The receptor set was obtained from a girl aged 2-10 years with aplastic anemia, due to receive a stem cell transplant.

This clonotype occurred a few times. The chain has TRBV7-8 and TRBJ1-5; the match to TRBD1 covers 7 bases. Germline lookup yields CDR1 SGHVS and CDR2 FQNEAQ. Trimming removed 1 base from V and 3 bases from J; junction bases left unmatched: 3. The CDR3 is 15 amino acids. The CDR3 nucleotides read TGTGCCAGCAGCTTAGACAGGGGTCCCAATCAGCCCCAGCATTTT. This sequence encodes CASSLDRGPNQPQHF.

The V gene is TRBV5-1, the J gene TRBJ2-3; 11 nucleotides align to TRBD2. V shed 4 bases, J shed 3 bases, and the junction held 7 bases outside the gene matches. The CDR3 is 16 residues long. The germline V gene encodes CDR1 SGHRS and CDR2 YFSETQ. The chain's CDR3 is CASSPGPSGRTDTQYF. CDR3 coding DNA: TGCGCCAGCAGCCCGGGGCCTAGCGGGAGGACAGATACGCAGTATTTT. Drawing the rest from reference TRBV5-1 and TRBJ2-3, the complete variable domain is KAGVTQTPRYLIKTRGQQVTLSCSPISGHRSVSWYQQTPGQGLQFLFEYFSETQRNKGNFPGRFSGRQFSNSRSEMNVSTLELGDSALYLCASSPGPSGRTDTQYFGPGTRLTVL.

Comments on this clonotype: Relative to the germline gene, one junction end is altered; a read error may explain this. The CDR3 coding sequence is TGTGCCAACAGCTTAGCGCGTACTGAAGCTTCCTTT. Its protein product is CANSLARTEASF. The chain joins TRBV7-2 to TRBJ1-1; unclear D gene. Germline V gives CDR1 SGHTA, CDR2 FQGNSA. The CDR3 is made up of 12 amino acids.

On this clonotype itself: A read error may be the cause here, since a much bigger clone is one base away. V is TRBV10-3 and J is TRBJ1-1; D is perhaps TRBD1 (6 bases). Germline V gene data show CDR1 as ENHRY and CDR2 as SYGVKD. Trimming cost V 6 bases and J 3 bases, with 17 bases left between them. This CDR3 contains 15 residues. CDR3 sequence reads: CAISEGDPMYTEAFF. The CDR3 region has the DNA TGTGCCATCAGCGAGGGGGACCCAATGTACACTGAAGCTTTCTTT.

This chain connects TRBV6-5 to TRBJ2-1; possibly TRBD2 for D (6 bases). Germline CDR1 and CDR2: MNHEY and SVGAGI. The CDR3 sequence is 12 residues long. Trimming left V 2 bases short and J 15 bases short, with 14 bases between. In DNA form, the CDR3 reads TGTGCCAGCAGTTACGCCGGGGGTTCCCCGTTCTTC. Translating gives CASSYAGGSPFF.

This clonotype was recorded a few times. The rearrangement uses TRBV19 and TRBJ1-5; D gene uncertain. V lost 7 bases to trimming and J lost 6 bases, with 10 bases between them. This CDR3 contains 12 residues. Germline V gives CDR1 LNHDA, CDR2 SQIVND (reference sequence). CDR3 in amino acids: CASMSVGQPQHF. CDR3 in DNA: TGTGCCAGTATGTCCGTGGGTCAGCCCCAGCATTTT.

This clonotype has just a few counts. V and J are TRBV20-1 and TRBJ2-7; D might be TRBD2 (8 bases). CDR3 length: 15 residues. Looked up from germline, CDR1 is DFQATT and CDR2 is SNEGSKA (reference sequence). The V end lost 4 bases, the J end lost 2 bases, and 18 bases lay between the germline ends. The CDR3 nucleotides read TGCAGTGCTACTAGGGGGCGGGAGGCTGCCTACGAGCAGTACTTC. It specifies CSATRGREAAYEQYF.

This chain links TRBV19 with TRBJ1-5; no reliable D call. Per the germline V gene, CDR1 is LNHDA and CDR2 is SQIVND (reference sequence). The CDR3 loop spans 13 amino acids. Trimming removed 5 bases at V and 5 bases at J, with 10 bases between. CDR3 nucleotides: TGTGCCAGTAGTTCTTCTACATATCAGCCCCAGCATTTT. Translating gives CASSSSTYQPQHF.

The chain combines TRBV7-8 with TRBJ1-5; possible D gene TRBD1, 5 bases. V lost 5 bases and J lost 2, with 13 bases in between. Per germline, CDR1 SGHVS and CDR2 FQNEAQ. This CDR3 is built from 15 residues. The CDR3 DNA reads TGTGCCAGCAGCCAGAGGGACGGTGGCAATCAGCCCCAGCATTTT. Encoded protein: CASSQRDGGNQPQHF.

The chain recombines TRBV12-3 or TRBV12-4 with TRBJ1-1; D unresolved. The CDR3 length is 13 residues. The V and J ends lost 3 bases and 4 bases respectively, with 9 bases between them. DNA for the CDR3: TGTGCCAGCAGTTTGGTGGGGAGCACTGAAGCTTTCTTT. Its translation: CASSLVGSTEAFF.

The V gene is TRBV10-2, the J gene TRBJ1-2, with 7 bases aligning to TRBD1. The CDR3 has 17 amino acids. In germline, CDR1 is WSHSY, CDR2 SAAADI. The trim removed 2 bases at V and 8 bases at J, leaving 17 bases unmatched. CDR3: CASSENAGGDSPTGYTF. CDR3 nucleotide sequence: TGCGCCAGCAGTGAGAATGCAGGGGGGGACAGTCCCACGGGCTACACCTTC.

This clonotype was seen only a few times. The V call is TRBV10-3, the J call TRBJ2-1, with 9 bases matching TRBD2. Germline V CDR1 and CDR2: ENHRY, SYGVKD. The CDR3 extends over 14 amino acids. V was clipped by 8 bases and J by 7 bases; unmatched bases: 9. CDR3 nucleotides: TGTGCCATCCGGATAGCGGGAGCCATGAATGAGCAGTTCTTC. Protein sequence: CAIRIAGAMNEQFF.

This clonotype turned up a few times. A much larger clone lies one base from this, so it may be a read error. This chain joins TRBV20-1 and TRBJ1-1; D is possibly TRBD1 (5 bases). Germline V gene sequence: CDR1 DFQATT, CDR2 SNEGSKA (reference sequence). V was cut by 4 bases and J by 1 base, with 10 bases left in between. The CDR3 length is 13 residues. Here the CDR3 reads CSATGRENTEAFF. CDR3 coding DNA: TGCAGTGCTACAGGGAGGGAGAACACTGAAGCTTTCTTT.

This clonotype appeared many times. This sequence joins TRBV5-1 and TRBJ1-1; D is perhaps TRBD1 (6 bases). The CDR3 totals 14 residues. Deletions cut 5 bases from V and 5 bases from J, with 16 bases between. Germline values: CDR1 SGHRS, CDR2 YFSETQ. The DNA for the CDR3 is TGCGCCAGCAGTTCAAAACAGGGATATACTGAAGCTTTCTTT. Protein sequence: CASSSKQGYTEAFF. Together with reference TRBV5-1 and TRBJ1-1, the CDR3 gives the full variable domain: KAGVTQTPRYLIKTRGQQVTLSCSPISGHRSVSWYQQTPGQGLQFLFEYFSETQRNKGNFPGRFSGRQFSNSRSEMNVSTLELGDSALYLCASSSKQGYTEAFFGQGTRLTVV.

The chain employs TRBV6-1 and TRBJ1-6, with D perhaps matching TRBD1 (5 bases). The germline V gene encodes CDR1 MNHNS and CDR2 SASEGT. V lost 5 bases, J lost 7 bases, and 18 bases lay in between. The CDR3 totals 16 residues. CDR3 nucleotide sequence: TGTGCCAGCAGTCCTTCCCGCCGGGGGGGGAATTCACCCCTCCACTTT. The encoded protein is CASSPSRRGGNSPLHF.

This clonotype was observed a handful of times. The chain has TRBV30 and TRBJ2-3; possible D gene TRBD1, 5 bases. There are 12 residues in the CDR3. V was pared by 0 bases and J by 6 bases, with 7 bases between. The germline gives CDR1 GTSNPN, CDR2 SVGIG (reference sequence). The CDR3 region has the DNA TGTGCCTGGAGTGTTAGGGGTGATACGCAGTATTTT. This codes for CAWSVRGDTQYF.

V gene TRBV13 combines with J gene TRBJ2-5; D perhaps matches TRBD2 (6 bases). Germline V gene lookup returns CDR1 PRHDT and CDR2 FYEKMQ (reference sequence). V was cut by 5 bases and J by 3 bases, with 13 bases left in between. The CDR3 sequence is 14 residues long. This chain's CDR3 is CASSPRGMEETQYF. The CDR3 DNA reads TGTGCCAGCAGCCCCCGGGGGATGGAAGAGACCCAGTACTTC.

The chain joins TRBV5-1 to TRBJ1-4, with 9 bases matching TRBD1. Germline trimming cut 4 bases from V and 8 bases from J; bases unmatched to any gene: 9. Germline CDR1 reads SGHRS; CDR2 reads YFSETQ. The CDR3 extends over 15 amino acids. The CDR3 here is CASSKTQGAKEKLFF. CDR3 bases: TGCGCCAGCAGCAAAACACAGGGGGCCAAGGAAAAACTGTTTTTT.

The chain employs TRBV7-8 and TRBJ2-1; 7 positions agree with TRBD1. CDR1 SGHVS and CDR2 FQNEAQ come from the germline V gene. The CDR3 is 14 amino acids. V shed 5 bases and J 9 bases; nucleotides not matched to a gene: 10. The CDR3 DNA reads TGTGCCAGCAGCCTCGGGACAGTCGAGGGTGAGCAGTTCTTC. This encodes CASSLGTVEGEQFF.

The CDR3 nucleotides are TGTGCCAGCTCATCCCCTATTGTCTCCTGGAACGGGGACACAGATACGCAGTATTTT. Its translation is CASSSPIVSWNGDTDTQYF. The J gene is TRBJ2-3, the V gene TRBV18; D is perhaps TRBD2 (5 bases). There are 19 residues in the CDR3. Germline CDR1 KGHSH, CDR2 LQKENI. The V gene lost 5 bases and the J gene lost 2 bases, with 26 bases spanning the gap.